The sequence of this T cell receptor beta chain was determined in a study of blood T cell repertoires in COVID-19. Across the whole study: Collection of acute and convalescent COVID-19 samples took place in the United States, Italy and Spain. PBMCs, B-cell-depleted T cells, or T cells were the source of the cDNA or gDNA that made up the material.

Germline V gives CDR1 MNHEY, CDR2 SVGAGI. The CDR3 has 12 residues. The V gene lost 6 bases and the J gene lost 6 bases, with 9 bases spanning the gap. Sequencing used immunoSEQ multiplex PCR; TCRdb keeps in-frame clones, though not all of them. Among roughly 200,000 clones, about four fifths were seen once, and the ten largest hold about 10%. The TCR was taken from a woman between 40 and 50 years old with COVID-19, enrolled during active disease. J is TRBJ2-1 and V is TRBV6-5, with D possibly matching TRBD2 (5 bases). Sequenced: peripheral blood. CDR3 sequence reads: CASRETINEQFF. As DNA, the CDR3 is TGTGCCAGCAGGGAGACTATCAATGAGCAGTTCTTC.